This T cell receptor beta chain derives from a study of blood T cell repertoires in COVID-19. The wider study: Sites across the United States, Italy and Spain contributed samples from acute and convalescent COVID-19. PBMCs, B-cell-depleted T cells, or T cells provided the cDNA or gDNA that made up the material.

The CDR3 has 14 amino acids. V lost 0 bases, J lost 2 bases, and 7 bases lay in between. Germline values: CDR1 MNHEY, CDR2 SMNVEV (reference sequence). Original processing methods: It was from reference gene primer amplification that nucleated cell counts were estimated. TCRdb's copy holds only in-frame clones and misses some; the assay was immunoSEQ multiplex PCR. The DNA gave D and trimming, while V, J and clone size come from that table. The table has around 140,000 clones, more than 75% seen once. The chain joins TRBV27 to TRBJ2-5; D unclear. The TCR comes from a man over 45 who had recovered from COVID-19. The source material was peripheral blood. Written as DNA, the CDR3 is TGTGCCAGCAGTTTATCGCGCAATCAAGAGACCCAGTACTTC. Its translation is CASSLSRNQETQYF.